The next 10 T cell receptor beta chains were all read from a single sample in a study of blood T cells in healthy people across ages. Together with a sample-barcoded 5' primer, a J-beta primer mix was included in a second PCR lasting roughly 6 to 12 cycles. TCRdb re-called the 5' RACE reads through MiXCR, storing one row per CDR3 protein. The sample lists 850,000 to 1,000,000 distinct CDR3 sequences, just over 50% occurring once. What was sequenced was blood. These receptors came from a woman aged 55-70 years in good health.

V is TRBV5-1 and J is TRBJ2-4, with D uncertain. CDR3 size: 18 residues. Germline CDR1 SGHRS, CDR2 YFSETQ. V lost 3 bases and J lost 0, with 19 bases in between. The chain's CDR3 is CASSSRSGPGQAKNIQYF. The DNA for the CDR3 is TGCGCCAGCAGCTCCCGATCAGGACCTGGCCAAGCCAAAAACATTCAGTACTTC.

The chain couples TRBV12-3 or TRBV12-4 to TRBJ2-3; 7 bases fit TRBD1. The CDR3 length is 13 residues. Germline trimming cut 6 bases from V and 4 bases from J; bases unmatched to any gene: 4. The CDR3 nucleotides read TGTGCCAGCAGAAACACAGGGGCAGATACGCAGTATTTT. Protein sequence: CASRNTGADTQYF.

The V and J genes are TRBV15 and TRBJ2-1; 8 nucleotides match TRBD2. V was clipped by 1 base and J by 7 bases; unmatched bases: 6. The germline V gene has CDR1 LNHNV and CDR2 YYDKDF (reference sequence). The CDR3 length is 15 residues. The CDR3 nucleotides read TGTGCCACCAGCAGAGTTCCAGCGGGAGTAAATGAGCAGTTCTTC. This gives the protein CATSRVPAGVNEQFF.

This clonotype was counted only a few times. The chain uses TRBV4-3 and TRBJ1-5; tentatively, D is TRBD1 (5 bases). The CDR3 totals 14 residues. CDR1 and CDR2 from the germline V gene are LGHNA and YSLEER. V was clipped by 0 bases and J by 7 bases, with 10 bases between them. In nucleotides, the CDR3 is TGCGCCAGCAGCCAAGATTCAGGGCCCCAGCCCCAGCATTTT. Amino acid sequence: CASSQDSGPQPQHF.

The CDR3 DNA follows: TGTGCCAGCAAAGAAGGACGGTTCGGGACCCAGTACTTC. Translated: CASKEGRFGTQYF. The chain employs TRBV27 and TRBJ2-5; no definite D call. CDR1 is MNHEY and CDR2 is SMNVEV in the germline V gene (reference sequence). Trimming removed 7 bases from V and 7 bases from J, with 16 bases in between. This CDR3 region has 13 residues.

The chain couples TRBV20-1 to TRBJ2-5; TRBD2 might be the D (5 bases). Germline V gene lookup returns CDR1 DFQATT and CDR2 SNEGSKA (reference sequence). The length of the CDR3 is 13 residues. Between the trimmed V and J ends, which lost 5 bases and 11 bases, there was a span of 21 bases. The CDR3 coding sequence is TGCAGTGCTGACGGGCTAGCCGAGGCTGAGCAGTACTTC. Its protein product is CSADGLAEAEQYF.

The chain is built from TRBV9 and TRBJ2-7; D uncertain. Germline values: CDR1 SGDLS, CDR2 YYNGEE. The V and J ends lost 0 bases and 10 bases respectively, with 14 bases between them. The CDR3 contains 13 residues. The CDR3 coding sequence is TGTGCCAGCAGCGTAGCTTCGAAAGATACCCAGTACTTC. Its translation is CASSVASKDTQYF. Complete variable domain (other parts from reference TRBV9 and TRBJ2-7): DSGVTQTPKHLITATGQRVTLRCSPRSGDLSVYWYQQSLDQGLQFLIQYYNGEERAKGNILERFSAQQFPDLHSELNLSSLELGDSALYFCASSVASKDTQYFGPGTRLTVT.

V and J are TRBV2 and TRBJ2-5; D is uncertain. This CDR3 is built from 14 residues. Germline CDR1 and CDR2: SNHLY and FYNNEI. Trimming shortened V by 2 bases and J by 6 bases, and 13 bases separated the two germline ends. The CDR3 nucleotides read TGTGCCAGCAGTGAAAGGGCCCTCGTCCAGACCCAGTACTTC. The encoded protein is CASSERALVQTQYF.

The CDR3 DNA reads TGTGCCAGCAGCTTAGTAGAACAGTTTGAAGCTTTCTTT. It yields the protein CASSLVEQFEAFF. The J gene is TRBJ1-1, the V gene TRBV11-2; D gene uncertain. The length of the CDR3 is 13 residues. The ends were cut back, 1 base at V and 7 bases at J, with 10 bases in the middle. Germline V CDR1 and CDR2: SGHAT, FQNNGV. The complete variable domain, with remaining parts taken from reference TRBV11-2 and TRBJ1-1, reads EAGVAQSPRYKIIEKRQSVAFWCNPISGHATLYWYQQILGQGPKLLIQFQNNGVVDDSQLPKDRFSAERLKGVDSTLKIQPAKLEDSAVYLCASSLVEQFEAFFGQGTRLTVV.

This sequence joins TRBV3-1 and TRBJ1-2, with a weak D call TRBD1 (6 bases). This CDR3 is 14 amino acids long. Germline V gene lookup returns CDR1 LGHDT and CDR2 YNNKEL (reference sequence). The V gene lost 0 bases and the J gene lost 13 bases, with 18 bases spanning the gap. The CDR3 DNA reads TGTGCCAGCAGCCAAGAACCGGGACACCGCCGTGGCACCTTC. Amino acids: CASSQEPGHRRGTF.